A single sample is the source of the 20 T cell receptor beta chains below, sequenced in a study of OX40 agonist ivuxolimab in advanced cancers. Sequencing was performed with immunoSEQ multiplex PCR; in TCRdb, only in-frame clones are kept and a portion is missing. Here the sample spans 12,000 to 15,000 clones, 60% to 85% being singletons. Sequencing used CD4+ or CD8+ T cells sorted from blood, obtained in a trial of the OX40 agonist ivuxolimab. These TCRs come from an adult with an advanced solid tumor such as melanoma, head and neck, liver or kidney cancer.

The rearrangement links TRBV28 to TRBJ2-7, with 10 bases identical to TRBD1. This CDR3 spans 16 amino acids. After removal of 3 bases from V and 6 bases from J, the junction contained 11 bases not matched to a gene. CDR1 MDHEN and CDR2 SYDVKM come from the germline V gene. CDR3 loop: CASSFNPGTGAFEQYF. The DNA of the CDR3 is TGTGCCAGCAGTTTCAATCCCGGGACAGGGGCCTTCGAGCAGTACTTC.

DNA for the CDR3: TGTGCCTGGAGTCCCCCGGACAGGCACTATGGCTACACCTTC. This translates into CAWSPPDRHYGYTF. The chain has TRBV30 and TRBJ1-2, with 7 bases that match TRBD1. Germline-derived CDR1 and CDR2 are GTSNPN and SVGIG (reference sequence). The CDR3 extends over 14 amino acids. Trimming took 2 bases from V and 3 from J; bases not matched to a gene: 6.

The V call is TRBV7-9, the J call TRBJ1-3; D unresolved. The germline CDR1 and CDR2 sequences are SEHNR and FQNEAQ (reference sequence). Trimming stripped 0 bases from V and 8 bases from J, with 8 bases between. The CDR3 length is 13 residues. This CDR3 is CASSLAQRDTIYF. For the CDR3, the DNA is TGTGCCAGCAGCTTAGCCCAACGGGACACCATATATTTT.

The rearrangement links TRBV6-5 to TRBJ1-5; no clear D gene. CDR1 is MNHEY, CDR2 SVGAGI, per germline. Trimming took 5 bases from V and 2 from J, leaving 10 bases between them. The CDR3 covers 14 residues. In DNA form, the CDR3 reads TGTGCCAGCAGTGAACGGTTCGGCAATCAGCCCCAGCATTTT. Amino acids: CASSERFGNQPQHF.

The chain joins TRBV6-5 to TRBJ2-5; TRBD2 agrees at 8 bases. J was trimmed by 1 base and V by 4 bases; bases with no gene match: 5. CDR3 length equals 15 residues. In germline, CDR1 is MNHEY, CDR2 SVGAGI. CDR3: CASSFSGALQETQYF. The CDR3 bases are TGTGCCAGCAGTTTTAGCGGGGCCCTCCAAGAGACCCAGTACTTC.

V gene TRBV6-1 combines with J gene TRBJ2-7, with a possible D match to TRBD2 (5 bases). The germline V gene encodes CDR1 MNHNS and CDR2 SASEGT. CDR3 length: 13 residues. V was pared by 8 bases and J by 1 base, with 12 bases between. The CDR3 region has the DNA TGTGCCAGCGAGGGAACGGAGTCCTACGAGCAGTACTTC. Encoded protein: CASEGTESYEQYF.

The chain employs TRBV27 and TRBJ1-5, with 8 bases lining up with TRBD1. This CDR3 spans 15 amino acids. Trimming cost V 4 bases and J 4 bases; bases outside gene matches: 6. The germline CDR1 and CDR2 sequences are MNHEY and SMNVEV (reference sequence). The CDR3 loop is CASSSDRVGNQPQHF. The CDR3 nucleotides are TGTGCCAGCAGTTCGGACAGGGTCGGGAATCAGCCCCAGCATTTT.

This clone appeared a single time. The chain uses TRBV7-9 and TRBJ2-1, with D uncertain. V lost 1 base and J 3 bases, leaving 7 bases between the germline ends. In germline, CDR1 is SEHNR, CDR2 FQNEAQ (reference sequence). CDR3 length: 14 amino acids. CDR3 protein: CASSLGAGYNEQFF. CDR3 nucleotide sequence: TGTGCCAGCAGCTTAGGGGCAGGCTACAATGAGCAGTTCTTC.

V gene TRBV6-5 combines with J gene TRBJ1-1; D ambiguous. CDR3 size: 13 residues. CDR1 is MNHEY, CDR2 SVGAGI, per germline. Trimming removed 7 bases at V and 0 bases at J, with 9 bases between. The CDR3 DNA reads TGTGCCAGCACTCATACAGTGAACACTGAAGCTTTCTTT. As protein: CASTHTVNTEAFF.

The chain is built from TRBV16 and TRBJ1-4; the D gene is possibly TRBD1 (5 bases). Germline V gene lookup returns CDR1 KGHSY and CDR2 FQNENV. The CDR3 runs to 14 residues. Trimming took 2 bases from V and 5 from J, leaving 9 bases between them. The CDR3 sequence: CASSQGRANEKLFF. In DNA form, the CDR3 reads TGTGCCAGCAGCCAAGGCAGGGCCAATGAAAAACTGTTTTTT.

This chain links TRBV6-5 with TRBJ2-3; 7 bases fit TRBD1. CDR3 length: 15 amino acids. V trimming: 0 bases; J trimming: 6 bases; junction bases outside the gene matches: 6. Germline V lookup: CDR1 MNHEY, CDR2 SVGAGI. CDR3 in DNA: TGTGCCAGCAGTTACTCGTGGGCAGGGGGTGATACGCAGTATTTT. Amino acids: CASSYSWAGGDTQYF.

This clone was observed a handful of times. The chain combines TRBV7-2 with TRBJ2-7; D gene unclear. The CDR3 sequence is 14 residues long. Trimming left V 2 bases short and J 2 bases short, with 10 bases between. The germline V gene encodes CDR1 SGHTA and CDR2 FQGNSA. The CDR3 sequence: CASSLTGSTYEQYF. The CDR3 DNA sequence: TGTGCCAGCAGCTTAACTGGGTCTACCTACGAGCAGTACTTC. Full variable domain (remainder filled in from reference TRBV7-2 and TRBJ2-7): GAGVSQSPSNKVTEKGKDVELRCDPISGHTALYWYRQSLGQGLEFLIYFQGNSAPDKSGLPSDRFSAERTGGSVSTLTIQRTQQEDSAVYLCASSLTGSTYEQYFGPGTRLTVT.

V gene TRBV5-8 combines with J gene TRBJ2-3, with 9 positions matching TRBD2. The germline CDR1 and CDR2 sequences are SGHTS and YDEGEE. There are 17 residues in the CDR3. J was trimmed by 2 bases and V by 2 bases; bases with no gene match: 9. The CDR3: CASSFLSERGDTDTQYF. In DNA, the CDR3 is TGTGCCAGCAGCTTTTTGTCGGAGCGGGGGGACACAGATACGCAGTATTTT.

This clone turned up a few times. V gene TRBV13 combines with J gene TRBJ2-3, with 10 bases matching TRBD2. V trimming: 3 bases; J trimming: 2 bases; junction bases outside the gene matches: 11. This CDR3 has 18 residues. The germline V gene encodes CDR1 PRHDT and CDR2 FYEKMQ (reference sequence). The CDR3 DNA reads TGTGCCAGCAGCTTGACTGAAATAGCGGGGGGATTCACAGATACGCAGTATTTT. This translates into CASSLTEIAGGFTDTQYF.

The chain has TRBV4-1 and TRBJ1-5, with TRBD1 matching over 7 bases. With 0 bases clipped from V and 6 bases from J, the junction kept 5 bases outside the gene matches. This CDR3 has 15 amino acids. Germline lookup yields CDR1 MGHRA and CDR2 YSYEKL. CDR3 bases: TGCGCCAGCAGCCAAGACAGGGGGACTGGTCAGCCCCAGCATTTT. This sequence encodes CASSQDRGTGQPQHF.

CDR3 DNA sequence: TGTGCCTGGAGTTGGGTCACAGATACGCAGTATTTT. Amino acids: CAWSWVTDTQYF. The rearrangement uses TRBV30 and TRBJ2-3; no definite D call. The germline V and J ends were trimmed by 2 bases and 2 bases, with 5 bases remaining between them. This CDR3 has 12 residues. Germline CDR1 reads GTSNPN; CDR2 reads SVGIG (reference sequence).

The genes are TRBV5-5 and TRBJ2-7; 9 nucleotides match TRBD2. The CDR3 has 15 amino acids. With V trimmed by 0 bases and J by 3 bases, 4 bases remained unmatched. Germline values: CDR1 SGHKS, CDR2 YYEKEE (reference sequence). CDR3 bases: TGTGCCAGCAGCTTGGCATCTAGCGGGGTCTACGAGCAGTACTTC. Its protein is CASSLASSGVYEQYF.

This clone has a handful of counts. V usage is TRBV30 and J usage is TRBJ2-1; 7 bases are a match to TRBD2. The length of the CDR3 is 12 residues. The germline V gene has CDR1 GTSNPN and CDR2 SVGIG (reference sequence). V gave up 5 bases and J gave up 5 bases; unmatched junction bases: 3. The CDR3 DNA reads as TGTGCCTGGGGGAGGGATAACAATGAGCAGTTCTTC. It yields the protein CAWGRDNNEQFF.

The chain recombines TRBV27 with TRBJ2-1; 13 bases agree with TRBD2. Trimming took 5 bases from V and 2 from J; bases not matched to a gene: 3. The length of the CDR3 is 16 residues. Germline V gives CDR1 MNHEY, CDR2 SMNVEV (reference sequence). Here the CDR3 DNA reads TGTGCCAGCAGTCCGGGGACTAGCGGGGCCTACAATGAGCAGTTCTTC. This gives the protein CASSPGTSGAYNEQFF.

The chain joins TRBV19 to TRBJ2-7, with D tentatively TRBD1 (5 bases). CDR1 LNHDA and CDR2 SQIVND come from the germline V gene (reference sequence). V lost 4 bases to trimming and J lost 3 bases, with 10 bases between them. The CDR3 contains 13 residues. As DNA, the CDR3 is TGTGCCAGTAGTACCAGAGACAGCTACGAGCAGTACTTC. It specifies CASSTRDSYEQYF.